These T cell receptor beta chains were read from a single sample in a study of blood T cell repertoires in COVID-19. Sequencing used immunoSEQ multiplex PCR; TCRdb keeps in-frame clones, though not all of them. The data show a few hundred thousand clones, around nine tenths seen once. The sequenced sample was peripheral blood. These receptors originate from a woman aged 25 to 39 with COVID-19, enrolled during active disease. Both conserved end residues are trimmed from each CDR3.

v_call cdr3_aa
TRBV6-1 ASSENIGRRSEQF
TRBV28 ASSLDINQPQH
TRBV5-1 ASSLWTTQETQY
TRBV30 AWSGRQRDNTQY
TRBV2 ASSPIRGEGYGYT
TRBV30 AWSVHPSGYGYT
TRBV7-8 ASSPRDRNEKLF
TRBV28 ASSLVVSEQY
TRBV4-3 ASSKVRSDKNIQY
TRBV7-3 ASSLPGNYGYT
TRBV28 ASSLWRGIYGYT
TRBV3-1/TRBV3-2 ASSQRTAYNEQF
TRBV6-2/TRBV6-3 ASSRQGIQPQH
TRBV18 ASSPQGQVKTGGYT
TRBV11-2 ASRATGQNTEAF
TRBV5-5 ASSFLLGGETRSGELF
TRBV6-2/TRBV6-3 ASSYGTSNTEAF
TRBV5-6 ASSLRGGSVNTEAF
TRBV2 ASSLTRGGAGGPNEQY
TRBV2 ASSFRDTLNEQY
TRBV21-1 ASSKWGGTLAKNIQY
TRBV5-6 ASSLGTGDADQPQH
TRBV2 ASSEAGGRVDQPQH
TRBV28 ASSLSVSQGQGAPGNTIY
TRBV24-1 ATSDPNPGLLQINTGELF
TRBV12-3/TRBV12-4 ASSPGAGIEQF
TRBV27 ASSRDFSYEQY
TRBV7-9 ASSETSGRYEQY
TRBV27 ASTTESSYNEQF
TRBV29-1 SVGVRGLPTDTQY
TRBV5-1 ASSLAEFAGDNEQF
TRBV7-9 ASSFSGTGLNTEAF
TRBV9 ASSVGTSGTETQY
TRBV3-1/TRBV3-2 ASSQGGVSSTDTQY
TRBV6-4 ASSENVGAGNTIY
TRBV9 ASSVEWEGDEQY
TRBV28 ASSLVGLSNQPQH
TRBV3-1/TRBV3-2 ASSQDVFGGQGYT
TRBV7-9 ASSPSTDSNYGYT
TRBV5-1 ASIQGSGGTEAF